This entry describes one T cell receptor (beta chain). This clonotype has just a few counts. Its recognized antigen is unknown. No base qualities exist here, and no much larger clone lies one base off it. A patient counted as having stable Graves' hyperthyroidism if no progression to ophthalmopathy occurred over 18 months of follow-up. The hyperthyroidism patients were between 18 and 65 years old and newly diagnosed, with a disease duration of less than 2 months. Exclusion was applied to patients with uncontrolled infections, other autoimmune diseases, pregnancy or lactation. Diagnoses were based on clinical symptoms, serum thyroxine and TRAb, thyroid ultrasound and orbital computed tomography. Total RNA was extracted with Trizol reagent, and quality was checked on an Agilent 2100 Bioanalyzer. This specimen comes from a study of T cells in Graves' hyperthyroidism and ophthalmopathy (dated by TCRdb to the late 2010s). With regard to the full study: To identify distinguishing TCR V-J signatures, a discovery cohort of about a hundred patients was used, comprising 43 with Graves' ophthalmopathy and roughly 60 with stable Graves' hyperthyroidism. In roughly six Graves' hyperthyroidism patients, the study also compared T-cell repertoires from thyroid tissue with T-cell repertoires from blood. Prospective prediction of ophthalmopathy was tested in an independent validation cohort of fewer than 20 hyperthyroidism patients and roughly 16 patients who later progressed to ophthalmopathy. Following sampling, methimazole starting at 30 mg daily was given to hyperthyroidism patients, and high-dose intravenous methylprednisolone was given to ophthalmopathy patients. TCR Vbeta CDR3 sequencing of 120 to 150 peripheral blood samples (around 45 ophthalmopathy, 75 to 85 hyperthyroidism and some 17 progressor patients) is reported in the paper. For training and testing, the roughly 93 patients in the discovery cohort were randomly divided in a 7:3 ratio. Broad study findings and their caveats: Ophthalmopathy was separated from stable hyperthyroidism by a 13 V-J signature model, with 85% to 90% sensitivity and approximately 81% specificity obtained in cross-validation and 80%/75% obtained in testing. In validation, the model predicted progression to ophthalmopathy with around 71% sensitivity and approximately 78% specificity, a median of approximately 6.7 months before onset. No statistical method was used to set the sample size in advance, and investigators knew the group allocation. Blood samples also contained most of the expanded thyroid clonotypes (frequency above 0.001), which suggests that blood repertoires may reflect thyroid immune responses.

Amplification of TCR beta CDR3 regions was carried out from RNA transcripts. A first-round RT-PCR of the TCR CDR3 used the HTBI primer set with the Qiagen OneStep RT-PCR kit. Libraries were constructed in a second round of multiplex PCR, after which size selection and purification were carried out. Sequencing of the libraries was done on an Illumina HiSeq2000 using paired-end 100 bp reads. The paper's processing steps were these. SOAPnuke was used to process the raw data, with reads discarded if the reads contained adapters or uncalled bases, had a mean Phred below 15, or lacked an exact constant-primer or identifier match. COPE v1.2.5 was used to merge the high-quality paired reads, and each unique nucleotide sequence was defined as a clonotype. MiTCR v1.1 was used to align the clonotypes against IMGT TRBV, TRBD and TRBJ reference segments. The analysis was restricted to V-J combinations with a frequency above 0.0001, which together covered 99% to 99.2% of the repertoires. The TCS score was defined as the ratio of F50 (clonal expansion) to E x V (chaos), calculated using BLOSUM62-based TCRdist between CDR3 peptides within each V-J. Welch's t-statistics and random forest reduced around 510 V-J features to 10 to 15, which were used in a naive Bayes classifier (R e1071). The Morisita-Horn index was used to measure how similar the thyroid and blood repertoires were. TCRdb reprocessed the public reads (quality trimming at Q25 with fastp, clone calling with MiXCR) and kept in-frame beta chains. For every CDR3 protein sequence, its rows merge into one entry that carries the most common genes and DNA. TCRdb's processing, not the study's, gives the V and J calls here. For this sample the table gives about 49,000 distinct CDR3 sequences, of which approximately 53% were detected only once. 34% of the sample lies in the top ten.

From the germline V gene, CDR1 is MNHEY and CDR2 is SVGEGT. The CDR3, cysteine through phenylalanine, is 15 amino acids long. The read is trimmed to its CDR3 DNA, 45 bases read in frame from base 1. At the junction V is shortened by 3 bases and J by 1 base, with 11 bases in between. Sequencing was carried out using peripheral blood or thyroid tissue (not recorded which). Recombination linked TRBV6-2 or TRBV6-3 to TRBJ2-3; a confident D gene designation cannot be given. The TCR sequence derives from a man between 18 and 35 years old with Graves' hyperthyroidism. CDR3 sequence: CASSYWSSGTDTQYF. In nucleotide form, the sequence is TGTGCCAGCAGTTATTGGTCGTCTGGCACAGATACGCAGTATTTT.